The following is a TCR beta chain sequence with its context. Its antigen is still unknown. Per-base quality was not reported, and no clone a single base away is much larger than it. TCR CDR3 regions were amplified from genomic DNA by multiplex PCR using the deep immunoSEQ assay. For each cell subset, the extracted genomic DNA was distributed evenly across all wells of several immunoSEQ 96-well plates, and each plate served as one replicate. Each replicate PCR for sorted subsets received around 200 ng genomic DNA, equal to roughly 33,000 T cell genomes. Purified libraries were measured with a Qubit 3.0 fluorometer, size-checked on a Bioanalyzer 2100, and measured again with the KAPA Library Quantification kit. Every immunoSEQ 96-well plate was sequenced on a separate single-read 150-cycle Illumina NextSeq 550 flow cell. The authors' analysis ran thus. Because the immunoSEQ output held only junctional sequences and lacked quality scores, the filtering could not match the filtering applied to full-length reads. Sequences were annotated with PyIR, a Python wrapper for IgBLAST v1.9, using IMGT germline references to assign V/J genes and CDR3. Reads with weak V/J assignments (E-value above 1e-6), missing CDR3, stop codons, out-of-frame junctions, or ambiguous translated residues were removed. V3J clonotypes were defined as sequences sharing the same inferred V gene, J gene, and CDR3 amino acid sequence. The percentage overlap between two repertoires was calculated by dividing the number of shared unique clonotypes by the size of the smaller repertoire. RTK rarefaction, the Chao1 estimator, and Recon v2.1 estimates of unobserved clonotypes were used to assess repertoire richness. Generation probabilities were computed with OLGA for all TCRbeta clonotypes obtained by the gDNA method from a handful of donors. TCRdb holds this immuneACCESS table with in-frame rearrangements only. Some clones are missing; in checked studies, unresolved V genes explain under half, and the rest has no known cause. V and J calls and clone size are as listed in that table; D and trimming were resolved from the DNA. The sample table shows around 1.1 million clones, and approximately 77% are seen once. About 0.89% of the sample is in the top ten clones.

Healthy HIV-negative adults with no recently reported acute infections or vaccinations were included as donors. Only Caucasian adults living in Nashville, Tennessee, USA were represented among the donors. CD4+ T cells were enriched through magnetic negative selection, after which naive cells were positively selected on CD45RA and the remaining negative fraction served as the memory subset. Blood was collected by leukapheresis, and PBMCs were isolated by Ficoll-Histopaque density gradient centrifugation and then cryopreserved in liquid nitrogen vapor phase. Purity and quantity of every magnetically sorted T cell population were checked by analytical flow cytometry. Genomic DNA was isolated from every sorted fraction and measured by UV absorbance on a Nanodrop 2000c. This sample is part of a study of shared clonotypes between healthy human individuals (dated by TCRdb to about 2020). For the wider study: The cohort comprised two women and a few men aged 18 to 49 years. Per donor, three plates each were used for CD4 naive and CD4 memory, two for CD8 naive, and one for CD8 memory. To estimate repertoire size and how much clonotype sharing occurs between individuals, the study deeply sequenced the blood TCR repertoires of several healthy adults. To increase sequencing depth and limit assay-specific biases, different laboratories used diverse techniques to prepare libraries and sequence TCR repertoires. Each donor's leukapheresis produced roughly between roughly 0.94 and 9.5 billion PBMCs. What the work shows at the level of the full study, not this receptor alone: The small number of donors limited the genetic and exposure-history diversity represented. When four donors were compared, the shared fraction of clonotypes was 5% to 6.5% for naive CD4, roughly 3.3% for naive CD8, roughly 2.5% for memory CD4, and around 0.37% for memory CD8. Based on pairwise subsampling, the degree of clonotype sharing among donors was expected to be affected by sequencing depth. Compared with non-shared clonotypes, the clonotypes found in all four sorted-subset donors had higher generation probabilities. Sampling was limited to blood, and TCR repertoires in tissue likely differ from TCR repertoires in blood. Estimated clonotype richness was generally larger for naive than for memory subsets. Rarefaction of sorted-subset datasets indicated incomplete sequencing despite the large sequencing depth.

Compared with germline, V lacks 6 bases and J lacks 9 bases; bases without a gene match: 8. The CDR1 and CDR2 encoded by the germline V gene are LGHNT and FRNRAP. Reading from cysteine to phenylalanine, the CDR3 counts 15 amino acids. CDR3 DNA only is kept here, 45 bases in frame from base 1. This sequence was found in a man younger than 35 in good health. Some clones in this sample may be carry-over from other donors' samples. The rearranged chain carries TRBV12-5 and TRBJ2-1; TRBD2 lines up with 13 middle nucleotides. Sequencing was carried out using memory CD4+ T cells from PBMCs. This specimen's cell subset or site label, interpreted: CD45RA-negative fraction. The DNA sequence follows: TGTGCTAGTGGCCACACTAGCGGGAGGGCTCTTGAGCAGTTCTTC. It encodes CASGHTSGRALEQFF.